This T cell receptor beta chain came from a study of shared clonotypes between healthy human individuals. Here immunoSEQ multiplex PCR was the method, and the copy in TCRdb shows in-frame clones only, minus some. Of approximately 2.4 million clones listed, nearly 97% are singletons. The CDR3 length is 18 residues. Germline loops: CDR1 LNHDA, CDR2 SQIVND (reference sequence). With 0 bases removed from V and 0 bases from J, the gap between germline ends came to 12 bases. This TCR came from a man aged 18 to 30 in good health. V gene TRBV19 combines with J gene TRBJ2-6; D gene unclear. The sample was naive CD4+ T cells sorted from blood. Noted subset: CD45RA+ positively selected. The CDR3 DNA reads TGTGCCAGTAGTATAGATCGCGGAACCGCCTCTGGGGCCAACGTCCTGACTTTC. Amino acid sequence: CASSIDRGTASGANVLTF.